This entry features one T cell receptor (beta chain) sequence. Primers used in a second PCR of about 7 to 12 cycles were a sample-barcoded 5' primer and a J-beta primer mix. TCRdb independently ran MiXCR on the 5' RACE reads; one entry per CDR3 protein. The sample records 700,000 to 1,000,000 distinct CDR3 sequences, under 55% being singletons. The record originates from a study of blood T cells in healthy people across ages. The CDR3 is made up of 13 amino acids. Trimming pared 4 bases from V and 7 bases from J, leaving 13 bases between. CDR1 and CDR2 (germline): MNHEY, SVGEGT. Donation came from healthy Caucasian individuals in Russia who were aged about 6 to 95.

This chain uses TRBV6-2 or TRBV6-3 with TRBJ1-2, with D hard to call. The sample comprised blood. The sequence came from a man in his 60s in good health. In DNA form, the CDR3 reads TGTGCCAGCAGTTCTTCCCCCCCGACTGGCTACACCTTC. It translates to CASSSSPPTGYTF.